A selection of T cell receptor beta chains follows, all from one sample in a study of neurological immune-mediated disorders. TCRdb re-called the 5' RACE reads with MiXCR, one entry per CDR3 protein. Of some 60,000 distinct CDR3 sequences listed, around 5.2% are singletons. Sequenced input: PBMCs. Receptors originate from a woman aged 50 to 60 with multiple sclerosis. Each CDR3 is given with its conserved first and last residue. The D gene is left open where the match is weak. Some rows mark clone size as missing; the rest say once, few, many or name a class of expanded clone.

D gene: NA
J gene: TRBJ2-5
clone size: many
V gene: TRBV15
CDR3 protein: CATSRDGGARETQYF
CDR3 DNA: TGTGCCACCAGCAGAGATGGGGGGGCCCGAGAGACCCAGTACTTC

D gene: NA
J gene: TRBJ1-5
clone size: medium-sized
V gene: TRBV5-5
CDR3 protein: CASSSHGGGNQPQHF
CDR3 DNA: TGTGCCAGCAGCTCTCATGGGGGTGGCAATCAGCCCCAGCATTTT

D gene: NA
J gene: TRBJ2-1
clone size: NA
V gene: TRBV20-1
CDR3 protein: CGLKLVFTDEQFF
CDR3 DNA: TGCGGGTTAAAGCTGGTGTTTACCGATGAGCAGTTCTTC

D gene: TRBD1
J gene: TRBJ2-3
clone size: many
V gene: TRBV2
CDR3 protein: CASSGGTGSTDTQYF
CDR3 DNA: TGTGCCAGCAGTGGGGGGACAGGGTCCACAGATACGCAGTATTTT

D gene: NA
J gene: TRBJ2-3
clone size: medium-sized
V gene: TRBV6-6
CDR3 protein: CASSSGETTDTQYF
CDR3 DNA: TGTGCCAGCAGCAGCGGAGAGACCACAGATACGCAGTATTTT

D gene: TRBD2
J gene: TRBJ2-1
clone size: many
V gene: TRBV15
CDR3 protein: CATSRGGGEVNEQFF
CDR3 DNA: TGTGCCACCAGCAGAGGCGGGGGGGAAGTCAATGAGCAGTTCTTC

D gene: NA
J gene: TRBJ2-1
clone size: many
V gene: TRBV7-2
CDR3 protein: CASSLGTWNEQFF
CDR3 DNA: TGTGCCAGCAGCTTAGGGACATGGAATGAGCAGTTCTTC

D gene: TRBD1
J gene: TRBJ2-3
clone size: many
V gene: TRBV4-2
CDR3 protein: CASSQAPGQGSDTQYF
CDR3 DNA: TGTGCCAGCAGCCAGGCCCCGGGACAGGGTTCAGATACGCAGTATTTT

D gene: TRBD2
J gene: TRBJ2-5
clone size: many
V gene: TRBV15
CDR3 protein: CATSKRGLQETQYF
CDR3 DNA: TGTGCCACCAGCAAGCGGGGGCTCCAAGAGACCCAGTACTTC

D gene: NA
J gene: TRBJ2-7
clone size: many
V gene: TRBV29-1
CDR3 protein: CSVEVGAYEQYF
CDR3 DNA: TGCAGCGTTGAAGTGGGGGCCTACGAGCAGTACTTC

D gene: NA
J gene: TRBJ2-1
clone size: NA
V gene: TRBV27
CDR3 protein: CASNPGNEQFF
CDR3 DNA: TGTGCCAGCAACCCGGGTAATGAGCAGTTCTTC

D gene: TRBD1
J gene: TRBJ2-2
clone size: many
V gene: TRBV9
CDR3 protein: CASRKGQEDTGELFF
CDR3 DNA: TGTGCCAGTCGTAAGGGACAGGAAGACACCGGGGAGCTGTTTTTT

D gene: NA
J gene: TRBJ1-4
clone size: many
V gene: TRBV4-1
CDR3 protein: CASSQVVGTNEKLFF
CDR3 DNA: TGCGCCAGCAGCCAGGTCGTGGGGACTAATGAAAAACTGTTTTTT

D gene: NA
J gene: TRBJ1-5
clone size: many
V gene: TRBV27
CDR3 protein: CASSLRGPSLDSNQPQNF
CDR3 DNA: TGTGCCAGCAGTTTGAGGGGCCCGTCCCTTGATAGCAATCAGCCCCAGAATTTT

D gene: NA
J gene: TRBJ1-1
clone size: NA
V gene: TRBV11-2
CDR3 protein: CASSQVQGVGTEAFF
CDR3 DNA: TGTGCCAGCAGCCAGGTTCAAGGGGTCGGCACTGAAGCTTTCTTT

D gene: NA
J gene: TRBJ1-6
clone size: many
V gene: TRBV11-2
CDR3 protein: CASSLGLSSPLNF
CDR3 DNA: TGTGCCAGCAGCTTGGGACTGAGCTCACCCCTCAACTTT

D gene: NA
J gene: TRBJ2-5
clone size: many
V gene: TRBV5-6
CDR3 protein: CASSYSGDQETQYF
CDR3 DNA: TGTGCCAGCAGCTATTCAGGGGACCAAGAGACCCAGTACTTC

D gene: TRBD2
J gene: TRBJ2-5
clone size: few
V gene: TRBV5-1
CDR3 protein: CASSSSVGGIGETQYF
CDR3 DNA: TGCGCCAGCAGCTCCTCCGTCGGGGGGATCGGGGAGACCCAGTACTTC

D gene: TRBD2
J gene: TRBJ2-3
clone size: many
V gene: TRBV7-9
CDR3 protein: CASSLFRLAGADTQYF
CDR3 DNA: TGTGCCAGCAGCTTGTTTCGGCTAGCGGGGGCAGATACGCAGTATTTT

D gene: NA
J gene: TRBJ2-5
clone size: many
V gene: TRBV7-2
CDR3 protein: CASSLASSGGQETQYF
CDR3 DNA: TGTGCCAGCAGCTTAGCTTCATCGGGCGGGCAAGAGACCCAGTACTTC

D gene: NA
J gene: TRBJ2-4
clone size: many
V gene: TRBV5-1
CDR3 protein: CASSLESVQYF
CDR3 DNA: TGCGCCAGCAGCTTGGAGTCAGTTCAGTACTTC

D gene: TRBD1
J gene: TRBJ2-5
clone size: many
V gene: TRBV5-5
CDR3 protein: CASSGGQTQETQYF
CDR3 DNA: TGTGCCAGCAGCGGGGGACAGACGCAAGAGACCCAGTACTTC

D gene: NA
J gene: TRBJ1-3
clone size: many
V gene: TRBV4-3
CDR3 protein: CASSQGLHLSGNTIYF
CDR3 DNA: TGCGCCAGCAGCCAAGGTCTCCACCTATCTGGAAACACCATATATTTT

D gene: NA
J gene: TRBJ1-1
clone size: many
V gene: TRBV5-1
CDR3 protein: CASSSRGEGSFF
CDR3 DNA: TGCGCCAGCAGCTCCCGCGGGGAAGGGTCTTTCTTT

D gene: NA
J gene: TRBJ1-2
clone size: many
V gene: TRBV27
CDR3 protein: CASSLFFGSDGYTF
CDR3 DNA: TGTGCCAGCAGTTTATTCTTTGGGTCTGATGGCTACACCTTC

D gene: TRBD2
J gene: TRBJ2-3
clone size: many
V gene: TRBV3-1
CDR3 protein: CASSRLTSGVTTDTQYF
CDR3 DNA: TGTGCCAGCAGCCGTCTTACTAGCGGGGTCACGACAGATACGCAGTATTTT